This TCR beta chain was identified during a study of shared clonotypes between healthy human individuals. The study's findings and limits: Rarefaction revealed incomplete sorted-subset sequencing despite large depth.

About this clone: The antigen is unknown.

The CDR3 consists of 16 residues. Losses at the gene ends were 1 base for V and 0 bases for J; bases not matched to a gene: 4. Germline values: CDR1 SGHKS, CDR2 YYEKEE (reference sequence). The naive CD8 population came from CD45RO-negative cells selected for CCR7, without terminally differentiated effector memory CD45RA+ cells. Approximately 210 ng DNA, 30,000 or so T cell genomes, went into each sorted-subset replicate PCR. Here immunoSEQ multiplex PCR was the method, and the copy in TCRdb shows in-frame clones only, minus some. The sample carries about 600,000 clones, just under 97% recorded once.

The clonotype was recovered from a woman in her thirties in good health. The sample comprised naive CD8+ T cells sorted from blood. The chain is built from TRBV5-5 and TRBJ2-3, with TRBD2 matching over 8 bases. This CDR3 reads CASSLFGLASTDTQYF. CDR3 DNA sequence: TGTGCCAGCAGCTTGTTTGGACTAGCTAGCACAGATACGCAGTATTTT.